This T cell receptor (beta chain) is from a study of cytomegalovirus exposure and HLA in healthy donors. Notes on the study in general: Solely CMV serostatus was available to characterize immune exposure. In a later analysis, a genetic analysis reported fewer productive-TCR N-insertions in an Asian-associated ancestry cluster than the cohort average.

About this clone: What it binds is unknown.

Primers for the PCR totalled 60 Vbeta and 13 Jbeta. TCRdb's copy holds only in-frame clones and misses some; the assay was immunoSEQ multiplex PCR. The table includes about 140,000 clones, about 70% detected once. Germline V CDR1 and CDR2: SGHTA, FQGNSA. V shed 4 bases and J 5 bases; nucleotides not matched to a gene: 11. The CDR3 totals 15 residues. This chain uses TRBV7-2 with TRBJ2-7, with 7 bases that match TRBD2. The sequenced sample was PBMCs. The TCR comes from a male donor in good health and CMV-seronegative. DNA of the CDR3: TGTGCCAGCAGCTCGCGCGGCGGGAGCATCCACGAGCAGTACTTC. Amino acids: CASSSRGGSIHEQYF.